These 8 T cell receptor beta chains share one sample of origin, sequenced in a study of tumor-infiltrating lymphocytes in primary liver carcinoma. From approximately 500 ng total RNA, TCR beta cDNA was generated with a primer in the constant region. Modified slightly, ARM-PCR produced TCR beta libraries over three nested multiplex PCR rounds. TRBV1-TRBV30 forward primers paired with a C-beta reverse primer drove the first two PCR rounds, around 9 cycles each. TCRdb recomputed calls from the multiplex PCR reads with MiXCR, one row per CDR3 protein. The sample includes about 99,000 distinct CDR3 sequences, almost 70% of them seen just once. Total RNA and DNA came together from approximately 20-30 mg of bulk tissue without cell sorting. Sequenced material: liver tumor tissue from sampling region 5. As to subset: tumor region T5, tumor centre. These receptors all stem from a woman aged 60-75 years with primary liver carcinoma and hepatitis B virus infection.

For this clonotype: A much more abundant neighbour one base away suggests this may be a read error. Lacking the conserved final phenylalanine or tryptophan, this CDR3 likely reflects a read error. The chain links TRBV30 to TRBJ1-2; D not certain. The CDR3 loop spans 12 amino acids. CDR1 and CDR2 from the germline V gene are GTSNPN and SVGIG (reference sequence). Between the trimmed V and J ends, which lost 2 bases and 4 bases, there was a span of 8 bases. The CDR3 spells CAWSPRIYGYTL. DNA for the CDR3: TGTGCCTGGAGTCCCCGGATCTATGGCTACACCCTC.

With respect to this clonotype: Likely a read error: the CDR3 ends without its conserved phenylalanine or tryptophan. V gene TRBV5-4 combines with J gene TRBJ2-1; no reliable D call. There are 13 residues in the CDR3. Germline V lookup: CDR1 SGHNT, CDR2 YYREEE (reference sequence). V was clipped by 4 bases and J by 8 bases, with 13 bases between them. The CDR3 DNA follows: TGTGCCAGCAGCATTGCCTCGTGGCATGAGCAGTTCTTA. Translated: CASSIASWHEQFL.

This clonotype is a singleton in its sample. The junction departs from germline at one end; a sequencing error may be responsible. The CDR3 sequence is CVSIKARGRSYEQYF. The CDR3 nucleotides are TGTGTCAGCATCAAGGCTAGGGGGAGGTCGTACGAGCAGTACTTC. The rearrangement links TRBV6-2 or TRBV6-3 to TRBJ2-7, with D perhaps matching TRBD1 or TRBD2 (6 bases each). CDR3 length: 15 amino acids. Germline V gene data show CDR1 as MNHEY and CDR2 as SVGEGT.

This clonotype was detected only once. Likely a read error: the CDR3 ends without its conserved phenylalanine or tryptophan. The rearrangement uses TRBV11-2 and TRBJ1-1; D remains unclear. Trimming took 5 bases from V and 0 from J, leaving 13 bases between them. This CDR3 region has 15 residues. CDR1 and CDR2 from the germline V gene are SGHAT and FQNNGV. The CDR3 nucleotides read TGTGCCAGCAGCCCTTTTGACGGTATGAACACTGAAGCTTTCTTG. Translated: CASSPFDGMNTEAFL.

In regard to this clonotype: At one end, the junction sequence differs from germline, possibly due to a read error. This chain links TRBV11-3 with TRBJ2-1, with TRBD2 as a possible D gene (5 bases). CDR3 length: 15 residues. Per the germline V gene, CDR1 is SGHNT and CDR2 is YENEEA. The DNA of the CDR3 is TGTGTCAGCAGCTTAGGAACTAACGGGAAGCTTGAACAGTTCTTC. Translating it yields CVSSLGTNGKLEQFF.

Concerning this clonotype: A read error may be the cause here, since a much bigger clone is one base away. This chain connects TRBV11-2 to TRBJ2-5; perhaps D is TRBD1 or TRBD2 (5 bases each). CDR1 SGHAT and CDR2 FQNNGV come from the germline V gene. The CDR3 runs 12 residues. CDR3 bases: TGTGCCAGCAGGCACCTAGGGGAGACCCAGTGCTTC. Translation gives CASRHLGETQCF.

This chain links TRBV12-3 or TRBV12-4 with TRBJ2-3; D uncertain. The length of the CDR3 is 16 residues. Deletions cut 3 bases from V and 6 bases from J, with 19 bases between. For the CDR3, the DNA is TGTGCCAGCAGTTTGCTGAGAGACTCTAACACGGATACGCAGTATTTT. This gives the protein CASSLLRDSNTDTQYF.

Comments on this clonotype: Germline and junction disagree at one end, which may indicate a read error. This chain joins TRBV5-1 and TRBJ2-5; the D is unclear. Germline CDR1 reads SGHRS; CDR2 reads YFSETQ. This CDR3 comprises 15 residues. As DNA, the CDR3 is TGCACCAGCAGCTTGGGATCGCCAGCCCAAGAGACCCAGTACTTC. Amino acids: CTSSLGSPAQETQYF. The complete variable domain, with remaining parts taken from reference TRBV5-1 and TRBJ2-5, reads KAGVTQTPRYLIKTRGQQVTLSCSPISGHRSVSWYQQTPGQGLQFLFEYFSETQRNKGNFPGRFSGRQFSNSRSEMNVSTLELGDSALYLCTSSLGSPAQETQYFGPGTRLLVL.